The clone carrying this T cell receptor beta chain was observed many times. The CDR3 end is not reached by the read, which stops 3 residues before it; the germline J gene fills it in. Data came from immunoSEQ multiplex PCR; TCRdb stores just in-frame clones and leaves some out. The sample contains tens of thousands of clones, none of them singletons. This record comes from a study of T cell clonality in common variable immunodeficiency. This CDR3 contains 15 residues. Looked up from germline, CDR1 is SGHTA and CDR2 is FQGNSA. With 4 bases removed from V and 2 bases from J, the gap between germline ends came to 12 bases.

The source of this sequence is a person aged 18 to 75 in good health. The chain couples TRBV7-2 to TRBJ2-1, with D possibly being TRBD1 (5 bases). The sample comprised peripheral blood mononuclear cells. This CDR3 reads CASSSRTLTYNEQFF. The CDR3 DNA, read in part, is TGTGCCAGCAGCTCAAGGACATTAACCTACAATGAG. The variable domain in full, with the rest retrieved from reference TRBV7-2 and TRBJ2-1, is GAGVSQSPSNKVTEKGKDVELRCDPISGHTALYWYRQSLGQGLEFLIYFQGNSAPDKSGLPSDRFSAERTGGSVSTLTIQRTQQEDSAVYLCASSSRTLTYNEQFFGPGTRLTVL.